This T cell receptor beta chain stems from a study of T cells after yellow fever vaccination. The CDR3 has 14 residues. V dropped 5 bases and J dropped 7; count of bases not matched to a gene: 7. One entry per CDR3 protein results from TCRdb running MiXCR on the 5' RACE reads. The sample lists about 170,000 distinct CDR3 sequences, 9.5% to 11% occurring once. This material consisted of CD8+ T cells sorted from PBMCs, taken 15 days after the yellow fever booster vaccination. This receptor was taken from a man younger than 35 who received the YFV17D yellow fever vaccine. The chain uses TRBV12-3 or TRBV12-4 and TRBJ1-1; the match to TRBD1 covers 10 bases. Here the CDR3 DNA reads TGTGCCAGCAGTCCCCGACAGGGGGCTATTGAAGCTTTCTTT. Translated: CASSPRQGAIEAFF.